The 20 T cell receptor beta chains reported below all come from one sample, sequenced in a study of metastatic and nonmetastatic thyroid tumors. Nobody among the patients had been given any treatment before thyroid surgery. TCRdb redid the clone calls on the PCR reads using MiXCR. Of about 69,000 clones detected, around 14% appear once; the ten largest clones hold approximately 7%. The source material was blood. The source of these receptors is a male donor with papillary thyroid cancer or a benign thyroid nodule (not recorded which). Some clones in this sample may be carry-over from other donors' samples.

Here the CDR3 DNA reads TGCAGCGTTGAGCTATCCAGGGGTGCTTTCTTT. As protein: CSVELSRGAFF. The chain links TRBV29-1 to TRBJ1-1; the D gene is possibly TRBD1 (6 bases). V was clipped by 3 bases and J by 11 bases, with 13 bases between them. The germline gives CDR1 SQVTM, CDR2 ANQGSEA. The CDR3 totals 11 residues. The whole variable domain, remainder taken from reference TRBV29-1 and TRBJ1-1, is SAVISQKPSRDICQRGTSLTIQCQVDSQVTMMFWYRQQPGQSLTLIATANQGSEATYESGFVIDKFPISRPNLTFSTLTVSNMSPEDSSIYLCSVELSRGAFFGQGTRLTVV.

This clone has at least ten counts. The rearrangement uses TRBV6-6 and TRBJ2-7, with D possibly being TRBD2 (5 bases). Germline V CDR1 and CDR2: MNHNY, SVGAGI (reference sequence). V was pared by 2 bases and J by 0 bases, with 14 bases between. CDR3 length: 16 amino acids. The CDR3 bases are TGTGCCAGCAGTTACACCGAAAGCGGAAACTCCTACGAGCAGTACGTC. Translation gives CASSYTESGNSYEQYV.

This clone was found a few times. V gene TRBV12-1 combines with J gene TRBJ2-2; the table's D call, TRBD1, was not checked against the DNA. TRBV12-1 is a pseudogene segment. CDR3 length: 13 residues. CDR3 loop: CASRPPRTGELFF. CDR3 nucleotide sequence: TGTGCCAGCAGACCCCCGAGAACCGGGGAGCTGTTTTTT.

This clone was found many times. V usage is TRBV10-3 and J usage is TRBJ1-1, with a possible D match to TRBD1 (6 bases). Looked up from germline, CDR1 is ENHRY and CDR2 is SYGVKD. This CDR3 comprises 12 residues. Trimming removed 11 bases from V and 4 bases from J, with 14 bases in between. This CDR3 is CAAGGGLTEAFF. CDR3 DNA sequence: TGTGCCGCGGGAGGGGGGCTCACTGAAGCTTTCTTT.

The chain joins TRBV6-5 to TRBJ1-5, with TRBD1 matching 7 bases. The CDR3 contains 14 residues. Germline CDR1 MNHEY, CDR2 SVGAGI. Losses at the gene ends were 2 bases for V and 4 bases for J; bases not matched to a gene: 2. The CDR3 loop is CASSYGQENQPQHF. CDR3 in DNA: TGTGCCAGCAGTTACGGACAGGAGAATCAGCCCCAGCATTTT.

The gene calls are TRBV13 and TRBJ2-7; tentatively, D is TRBD1 (5 bases). The CDR3 is 14 amino acids. The V gene's germline CDR1 is PRHDT and CDR2 FYEKMQ (reference sequence). V was shortened by 2 bases and J by 4 bases, with 12 bases between the two germline ends. CDR3 region: CASSLRQGRYEQYF. DNA for the CDR3: TGTGCCAGCAGCTTAAGGCAGGGCCGTTACGAGCAGTACTTC. Variable domain in full (rest from reference TRBV13 and TRBJ2-7): AAGVIQSPRHLIKEKRETATLKCYPIPRHDTVYWYQQGPGQDPQFLISFYEKMQSDKGSIPDRFSAQQFSDYHSELNMSSLELGDSALYFCASSLRQGRYEQYFGPGTRLTVT.

This clone was picked up a small number of times. A read error is possible here, since a much larger clone lies one base away. This chain uses TRBV29-1 with TRBJ2-1; possibly TRBD2 for D (7 bases). Looked up from germline, CDR1 is SQVTM and CDR2 is ANQGSEA. V was shortened by 3 bases and J by 8 bases, with 17 bases between the two germline ends. The CDR3 consists of 14 residues. The DNA for the CDR3 is TGCAGCGTTGAGGTCGGGGGGCTAATATATGAGCAGTTCTTC. Its translation is CSVEVGGLIYEQFF.

This clone was recorded at least ten times. This chain links TRBV6-6 with TRBJ2-7, with a possible D match to TRBD2 (6 bases). Germline-derived CDR1 and CDR2 are MNHNY and SVGAGI (reference sequence). Deletions cut 0 bases from V and 7 bases from J, with 34 bases between. CDR3 size: 21 residues. CDR3 in amino acids: CASSYSVCGVVYSRLRREQYV. The CDR3 DNA follows: TGTGCCAGCAGTTACTCTGTGTGCGGGGTAGTCTACAGTCGACTCCGGAGAGAGCAGTACGTC.

This clone was counted many times. CDR3 in amino acids: CASSPAGPSNQPQHF. The CDR3 DNA is TGTGCCAGCAGTCCCGCGGGACCTAGCAATCAGCCCCAGCATTTT. This chain uses TRBV12-3 or TRBV12-4 with TRBJ1-5; weak D call: TRBD1 (5 bases). The CDR3 runs 15 residues. The ends were cut back, 5 bases at V and 0 bases at J, with 11 bases in the middle.

In this sample, this clone turned up many times. The chain combines TRBV3-1 with TRBJ1-1; 8 bases map to TRBD1. The J segment lost 4 bases and the V segment lost 1 base, leaving 2 bases of the junction unmatched. The CDR3 runs 14 residues. CDR1 and CDR2 from the germline V gene are LGHDT and YNNKEL (reference sequence). CDR3 amino acids: CASSQATGVTEAFF. CDR3 sequence (DNA): TGTGCCAGCAGCCAAGCGACAGGGGTCACTGAAGCTTTCTTT.

The gene calls are TRBV20-1 and TRBJ1-1; D possibly corresponds to TRBD1 (5 bases). The CDR3 length is 17 residues. The V end lost 0 bases, the J end lost 0 bases, and 17 bases lay between the germline ends. CDR1 is DFQATT, CDR2 SNEGSKA, per germline (reference sequence). In nucleotides, the CDR3 is TGCAGTGCTAGAGATGTGGAGGGTTGGGGGATGAACACTGAAGCTTTCTTT. This gives the protein CSARDVEGWGMNTEAFF.

This clone was found many times. This chain's CDR3 is CASSALSGWYF. CDR3 sequence (DNA): TGTGCCAGCAGTGCCCTGAGCGGGTGGTACTTC. The chain is built from TRBV6-2 or TRBV6-3 and TRBJ2-7; D may be TRBD2 (6 bases). Germline V gene data show CDR1 as MNHEY and CDR2 as SVGEGT. The V end lost 5 bases, the J end lost 12 bases, and 14 bases lay between the germline ends. CDR3 length: 11 residues.

This clone was seen only a few times. Since a much larger clone is just one base distant, this may be a read error. The chain joins TRBV5-6 to TRBJ2-5, with no clear D. CDR1 is SGHDT and CDR2 is YYEEEE in the germline V gene. The CDR3 totals 11 residues. V shed 2 bases and J shed 3 bases, with 2 bases lying between them. The CDR3 DNA follows: TGTGCCAGCAGCTTAGAAGAGACCCAGTACTTC. Translating it yields CASSLEETQYF.

At least ten counts were recorded for this clone. This chain connects TRBV13 to TRBJ2-7, with D unclear. The CDR3 spans 12 residues. The germline V gene has CDR1 PRHDT and CDR2 FYEKMQ (reference sequence). V was cut by 2 bases and J by 6 bases, with 8 bases left in between. The CDR3, as DNA: TGTGCCAGCAGCTTAACGCGGAGCGAGCAGTACGTC. As protein: CASSLTRSEQYV.

This clone has ten or more counts. The rearrangement uses TRBV7-8 and TRBJ2-7; 8 bases are shared with TRBD1. Germline CDR1 is SGHVS and CDR2 is FQNEAQ. The ends lost 2 bases at V and 4 bases at J; junction bases unmatched: 4. The CDR3 is 14 amino acids. The DNA for the CDR3 is TGTGCCAGCAGCTTAACCGGGACAGGTTACGAGCAGTACGTC. It encodes CASSLTGTGYEQYV.

This clone was observed at least ten times. This rearrangement joins TRBV3-1 to TRBJ2-2, with a tentative D call TRBD2 (6 bases). The germline V gene encodes CDR1 LGHDT and CDR2 YNNKEL (reference sequence). There are 14 residues in the CDR3. V lost 3 bases and J lost 1, with 6 bases in between. The CDR3 DNA follows: TGTGCCAGCAGCCAGGGACTGAACACCGGGGAGCTGTTTTTT. Amino acid sequence: CASSQGLNTGELFF. The full variable domain, its missing parts supplied by reference TRBV3-1 and TRBJ2-2, is DTAVSQTPKYLVTQMGNDKSIKCEQNLGHDTMYWYKQDSKKFLKIMFSYNNKELIINETVPNRFSPKSPDKAHLNLHINSLELGDSAVYFCASSQGLNTGELFFGEGSRLTVL.

This clone was seen many times. DNA of the CDR3: TGTGCCAGCAGTCCACCCGGGACGGGCCGTCGGGAGCAGTACTTC. The encoded protein is CASSPPGTGRREQYF. The genes are TRBV28 and TRBJ2-7, with D possibly called TRBD1 or TRBD2 (5 bases each). Germline V gives CDR1 MDHEN, CDR2 SYDVKM. V was clipped by 5 bases and J by 7 bases, with 21 bases between them. This CDR3 has 15 amino acids.

This clone was seen a few times. The genes are TRBV9 and TRBJ2-2; 7 bases are shared with TRBD2. This CDR3 has 16 residues. Germline CDR1 reads SGDLS; CDR2 reads YYNGEE. The ends lost 0 bases at V and 2 bases at J; junction bases unmatched: 4. The CDR3 reads CASSVVPSGNTGELFF. In DNA, the CDR3 is TGTGCCAGCAGCGTAGTCCCTAGCGGCAACACCGGGGAGCTGTTTTTT.

Notes on this clone: Being one base from a much bigger clone, this may be a read error. The CDR3 sequence: CASSMSDTQYF. The CDR3 bases are TGTGCCAGCAGCATGTCAGATACGCAGTATTTT. The gene calls are TRBV5-5 and TRBJ2-3; D call uncertain. Germline CDR1 is SGHKS and CDR2 is YYEKEE (reference sequence). The CDR3 runs to 11 residues. V lost 4 bases, J lost 4 bases, and 4 bases lay in between.

There are many counts of this clone. Being one base from a much bigger clone, this may be a read error. The identical CDR3 is also encoded by other nucleotide sequences in the sample. The chain couples TRBV12-3 or TRBV12-4 to TRBJ1-4; 7 bases agree with TRBD1. After removal of 5 bases from V and 10 bases from J, the junction contained 7 bases not matched to a gene. This CDR3 is built from 13 residues. CDR3 loop: CASSTLQGGKLFF. Written as DNA, the CDR3 is TGTGCCAGCAGTACACTTCAGGGGGGAAAACTGTTTTTT.